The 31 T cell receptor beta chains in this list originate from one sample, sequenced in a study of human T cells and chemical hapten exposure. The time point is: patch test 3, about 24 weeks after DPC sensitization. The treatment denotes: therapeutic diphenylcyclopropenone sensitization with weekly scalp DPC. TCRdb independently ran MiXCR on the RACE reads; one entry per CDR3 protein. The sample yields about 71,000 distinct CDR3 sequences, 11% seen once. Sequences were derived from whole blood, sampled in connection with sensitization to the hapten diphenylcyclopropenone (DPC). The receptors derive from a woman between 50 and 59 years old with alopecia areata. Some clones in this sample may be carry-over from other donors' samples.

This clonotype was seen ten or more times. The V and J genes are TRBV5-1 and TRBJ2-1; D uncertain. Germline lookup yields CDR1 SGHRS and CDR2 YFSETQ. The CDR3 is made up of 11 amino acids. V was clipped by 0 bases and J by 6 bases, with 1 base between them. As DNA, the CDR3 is TGCGCCAGCAGCTTGGGCAATGAGCAGTTCTTC. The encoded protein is CASSLGNEQFF.

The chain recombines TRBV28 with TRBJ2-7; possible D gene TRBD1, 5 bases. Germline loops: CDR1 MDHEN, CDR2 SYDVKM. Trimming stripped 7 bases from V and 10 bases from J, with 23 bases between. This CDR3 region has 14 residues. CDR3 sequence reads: CASKGQASLVDQYF. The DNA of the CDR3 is TGTGCCAGCAAAGGACAAGCTTCCCTAGTGGATCAGTACTTC.

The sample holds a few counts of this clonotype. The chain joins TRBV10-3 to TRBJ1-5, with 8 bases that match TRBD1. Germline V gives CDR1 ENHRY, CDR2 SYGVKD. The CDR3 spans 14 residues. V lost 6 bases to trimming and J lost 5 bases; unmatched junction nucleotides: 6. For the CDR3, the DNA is TGTGCCATCAGCCCCGGGACAGGCGATCAGCCCCAGCATTTT. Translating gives CAISPGTGDQPQHF.

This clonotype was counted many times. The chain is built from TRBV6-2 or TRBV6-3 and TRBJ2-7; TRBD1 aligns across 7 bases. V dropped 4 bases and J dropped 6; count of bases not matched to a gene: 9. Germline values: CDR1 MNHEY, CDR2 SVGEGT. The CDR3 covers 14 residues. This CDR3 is CASSSTNRGTEQYF. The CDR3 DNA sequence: TGTGCCAGCAGTTCAACAAACAGGGGCACCGAGCAGTACTTC.

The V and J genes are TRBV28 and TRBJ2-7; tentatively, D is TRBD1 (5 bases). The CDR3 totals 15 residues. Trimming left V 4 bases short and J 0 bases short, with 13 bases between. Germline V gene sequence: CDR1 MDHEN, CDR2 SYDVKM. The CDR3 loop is CASSSPDTSSYEQYF. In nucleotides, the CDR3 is TGTGCCAGCAGTTCCCCGGACACCAGCTCCTACGAGCAGTACTTC. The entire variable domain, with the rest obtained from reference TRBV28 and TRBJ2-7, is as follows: DVKVTQSSRYLVKRTGEKVFLECVQDMDHENMFWYRQDPGLGLRLIYFSYDVKMKEKGDIPEGYSVSREKKERFSLILESASTNQTSMYLCASSSPDTSSYEQYFGPGTRLTVT.

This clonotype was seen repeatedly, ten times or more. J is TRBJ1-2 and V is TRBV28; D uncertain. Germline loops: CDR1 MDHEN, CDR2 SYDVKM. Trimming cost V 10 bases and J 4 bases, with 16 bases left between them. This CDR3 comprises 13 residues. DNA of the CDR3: TGTGCCACCTCCTCCGTTGGAAGCTATGGCTACACCTTC. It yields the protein CATSSVGSYGYTF.

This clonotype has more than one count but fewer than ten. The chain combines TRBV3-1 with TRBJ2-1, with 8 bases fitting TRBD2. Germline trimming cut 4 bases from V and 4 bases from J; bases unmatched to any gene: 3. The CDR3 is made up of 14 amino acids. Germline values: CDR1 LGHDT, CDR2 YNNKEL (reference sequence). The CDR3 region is CASSLSGIYNEQFF. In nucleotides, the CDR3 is TGTGCCAGCAGCCTTAGCGGGATTTACAATGAGCAGTTCTTC.

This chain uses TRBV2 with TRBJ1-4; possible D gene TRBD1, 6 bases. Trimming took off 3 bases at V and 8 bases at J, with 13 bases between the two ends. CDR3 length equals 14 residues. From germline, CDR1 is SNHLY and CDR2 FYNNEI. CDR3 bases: TGTGCCAGCAGTGAGGGGCTCCAGGGGGAAAAACTGTTTTTT. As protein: CASSEGLQGEKLFF.

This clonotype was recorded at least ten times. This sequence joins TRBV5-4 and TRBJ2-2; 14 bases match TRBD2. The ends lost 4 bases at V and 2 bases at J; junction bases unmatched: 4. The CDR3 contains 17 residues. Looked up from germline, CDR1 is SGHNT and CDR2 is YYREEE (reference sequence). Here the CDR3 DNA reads TGTGCCAGCAGCGCGGGACTAGCGGGGGTAAACACCGGGGAGCTGTTTTTT. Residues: CASSAGLAGVNTGELFF.

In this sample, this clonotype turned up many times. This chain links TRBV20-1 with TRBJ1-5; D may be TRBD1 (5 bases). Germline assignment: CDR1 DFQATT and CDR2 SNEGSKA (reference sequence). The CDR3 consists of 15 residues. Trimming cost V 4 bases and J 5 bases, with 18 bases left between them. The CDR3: CSATIRSGQYQPQHF. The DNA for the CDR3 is TGCAGTGCTACGATAAGGAGCGGACAATATCAGCCCCAGCATTTT.

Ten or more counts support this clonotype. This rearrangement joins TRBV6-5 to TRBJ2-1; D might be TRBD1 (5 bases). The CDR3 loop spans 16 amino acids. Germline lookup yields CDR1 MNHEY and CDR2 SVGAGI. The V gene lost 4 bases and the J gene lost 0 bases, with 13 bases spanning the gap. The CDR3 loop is CASSWALGDSYNEQFF. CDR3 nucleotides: TGTGCCAGCAGTTGGGCCTTAGGGGACTCCTACAATGAGCAGTTCTTC.

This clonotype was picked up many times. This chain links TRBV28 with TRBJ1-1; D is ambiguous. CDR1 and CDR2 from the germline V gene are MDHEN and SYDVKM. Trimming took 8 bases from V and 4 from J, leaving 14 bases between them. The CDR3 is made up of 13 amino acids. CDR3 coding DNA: TGTGCCAGCGGAAACTCATACGGCACTGAAGCTTTCTTT. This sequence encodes CASGNSYGTEAFF.

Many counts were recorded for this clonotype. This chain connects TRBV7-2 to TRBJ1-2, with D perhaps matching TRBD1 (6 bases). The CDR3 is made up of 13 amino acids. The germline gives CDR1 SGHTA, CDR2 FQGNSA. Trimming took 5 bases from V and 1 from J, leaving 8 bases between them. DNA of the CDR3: TGTGCCAGCAGCGAGGACAGTAACTATGGCTACACCTTC. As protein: CASSEDSNYGYTF.

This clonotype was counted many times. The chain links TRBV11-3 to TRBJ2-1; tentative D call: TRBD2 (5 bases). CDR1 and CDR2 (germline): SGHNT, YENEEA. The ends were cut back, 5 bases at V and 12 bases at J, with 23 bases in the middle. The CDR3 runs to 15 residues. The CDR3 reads CASSPATTTAGRQFF. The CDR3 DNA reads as TGTGCCAGCAGCCCGGCGACTACGACCGCGGGTAGGCAGTTCTTC.

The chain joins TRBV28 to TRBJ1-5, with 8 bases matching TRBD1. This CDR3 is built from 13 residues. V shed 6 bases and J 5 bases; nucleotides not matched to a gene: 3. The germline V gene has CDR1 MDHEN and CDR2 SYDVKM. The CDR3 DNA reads TGTGCCAGCAGCGGACAGGGTTATCAGCCCCAGCATTTT. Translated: CASSGQGYQPQHF.

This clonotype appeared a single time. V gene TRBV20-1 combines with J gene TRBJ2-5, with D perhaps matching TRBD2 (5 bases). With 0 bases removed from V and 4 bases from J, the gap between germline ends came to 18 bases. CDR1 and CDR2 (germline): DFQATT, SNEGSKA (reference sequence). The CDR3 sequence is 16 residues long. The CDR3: CSARDWASRRRETQYF. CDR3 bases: TGCAGTGCTAGAGATTGGGCTAGCAGGAGGAGAGAGACCCAGTACTTC.

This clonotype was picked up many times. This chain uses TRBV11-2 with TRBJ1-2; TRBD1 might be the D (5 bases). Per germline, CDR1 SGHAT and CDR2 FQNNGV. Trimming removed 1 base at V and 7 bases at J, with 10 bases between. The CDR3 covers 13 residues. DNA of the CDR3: TGTGCCAGCAGCTTAGGGGCCGACAGTGGCTACACCTTC. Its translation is CASSLGADSGYTF.

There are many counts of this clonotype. Written as DNA, the CDR3 is TGTGCCAGCAGTCTGGACGGCAGCTATGGCTACACCTTC. Translated: CASSLDGSYGYTF. The chain uses TRBV6-2 or TRBV6-3 and TRBJ1-2; the D is unclear. V was trimmed by 5 bases and J by 4 bases, leaving 11 bases between them. Germline loops: CDR1 MNHEY, CDR2 SVGEGT. This CDR3 comprises 13 residues.

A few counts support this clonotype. The CDR3 coding sequence is TGTGCCAGCAGCTTATTCGCAGTGAACACCGGGGAGCTGTTTTTT. Translated, it gives CASSLFAVNTGELFF. The chain is built from TRBV7-9 and TRBJ2-2, with unresolved D. Germline V lookup: CDR1 SEHNR, CDR2 FQNEAQ (reference sequence). The CDR3 has 15 amino acids. The V gene lost 2 bases and the J gene lost 1 base, with 8 bases spanning the gap.

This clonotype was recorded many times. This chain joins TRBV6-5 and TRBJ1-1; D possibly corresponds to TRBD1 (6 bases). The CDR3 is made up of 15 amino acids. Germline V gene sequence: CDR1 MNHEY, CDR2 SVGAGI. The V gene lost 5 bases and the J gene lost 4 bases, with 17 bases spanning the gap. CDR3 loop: CASSAATGIFTEAFF. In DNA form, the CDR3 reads TGTGCCAGCAGTGCCGCCACAGGGATTTTCACTGAAGCTTTCTTT.

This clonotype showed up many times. Here the CDR3 reads CSVDNGRFVGEQYF. The CDR3 nucleotides are TGCAGCGTCGATAACGGGAGGTTCGTCGGCGAGCAGTACTTC. The J gene is TRBJ2-7, the V gene TRBV29-1; 7 nucleotides match TRBD2. The ends lost 6 bases at V and 6 bases at J; junction bases unmatched: 14. The CDR3 loop spans 14 amino acids. Germline V lookup: CDR1 SQVTM, CDR2 ANQGSEA.

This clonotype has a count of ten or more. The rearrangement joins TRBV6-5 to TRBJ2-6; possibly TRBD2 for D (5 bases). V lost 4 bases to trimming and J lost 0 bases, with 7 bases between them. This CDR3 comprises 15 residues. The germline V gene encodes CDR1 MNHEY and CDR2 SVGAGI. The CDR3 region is CASSLTTSGANVLTF. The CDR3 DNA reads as TGTGCCAGCAGTTTGACTACCTCTGGGGCCAACGTCCTGACTTTC.

The CDR3 protein is CASSPGGRADTQYF. The DNA of the CDR3 is TGTGCCAGCTCACCAGGGGGCCGGGCAGATACGCAGTATTTT. The genes are TRBV18 and TRBJ2-3, with D perhaps matching TRBD1 (6 bases). The germline gives CDR1 KGHSH, CDR2 LQKENI. This CDR3 is 14 amino acids long. The germline V and J ends were trimmed by 2 bases and 4 bases, with 10 bases remaining between them.

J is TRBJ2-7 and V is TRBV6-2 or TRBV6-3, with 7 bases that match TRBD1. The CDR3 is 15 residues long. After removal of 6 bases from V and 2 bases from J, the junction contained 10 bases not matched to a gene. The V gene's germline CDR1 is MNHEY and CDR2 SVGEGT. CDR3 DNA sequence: TGTGCCAGCAGCGCCACCGGGACAGCCACCTACGAGCAGTACTTC. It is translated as CASSATGTATYEQYF.

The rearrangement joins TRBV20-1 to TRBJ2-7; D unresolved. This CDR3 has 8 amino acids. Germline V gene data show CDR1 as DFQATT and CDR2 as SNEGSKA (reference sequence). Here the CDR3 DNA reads TGCTCCCCCTACGAGCAGTACTTC. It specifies CSPYEQYF.

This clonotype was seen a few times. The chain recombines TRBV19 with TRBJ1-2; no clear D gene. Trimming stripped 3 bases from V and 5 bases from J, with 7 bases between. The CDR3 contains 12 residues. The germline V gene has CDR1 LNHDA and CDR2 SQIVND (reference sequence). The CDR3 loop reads CASSISSYGYTF. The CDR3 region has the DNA TGTGCCAGTAGTATCTCGAGTTATGGCTACACCTTC.

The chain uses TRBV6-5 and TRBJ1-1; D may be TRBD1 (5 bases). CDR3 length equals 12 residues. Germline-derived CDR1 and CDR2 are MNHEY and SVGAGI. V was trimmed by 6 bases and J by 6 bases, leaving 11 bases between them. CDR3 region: CASRQDPSEAFF. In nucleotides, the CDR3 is TGTGCCAGCAGACAGGACCCCTCTGAAGCTTTCTTT.

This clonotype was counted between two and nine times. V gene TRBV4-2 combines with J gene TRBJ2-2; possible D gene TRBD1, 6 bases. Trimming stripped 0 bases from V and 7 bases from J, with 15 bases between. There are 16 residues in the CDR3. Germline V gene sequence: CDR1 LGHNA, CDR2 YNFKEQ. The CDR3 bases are TGTGCCAGCAGCCAAGACCAGGGGAAGGTCAGCGGGGAGCTGTTTTTT. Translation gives CASSQDQGKVSGELFF.

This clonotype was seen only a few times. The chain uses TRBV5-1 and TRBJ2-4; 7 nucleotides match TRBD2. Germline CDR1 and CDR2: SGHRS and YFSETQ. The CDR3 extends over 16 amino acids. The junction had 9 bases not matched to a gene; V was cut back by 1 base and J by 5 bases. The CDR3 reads CASSLTPGEGQNIQYF. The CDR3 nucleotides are TGCGCCAGCAGCTTGACGCCGGGGGAGGGCCAAAACATTCAGTACTTC.

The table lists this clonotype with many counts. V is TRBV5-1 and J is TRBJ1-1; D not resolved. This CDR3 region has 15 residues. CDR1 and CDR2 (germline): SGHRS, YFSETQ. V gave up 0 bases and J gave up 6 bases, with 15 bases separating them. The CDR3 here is CASSLASFGGSEAFF. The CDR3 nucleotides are TGCGCCAGCAGCTTGGCGTCGTTTGGAGGGTCTGAAGCTTTCTTT.

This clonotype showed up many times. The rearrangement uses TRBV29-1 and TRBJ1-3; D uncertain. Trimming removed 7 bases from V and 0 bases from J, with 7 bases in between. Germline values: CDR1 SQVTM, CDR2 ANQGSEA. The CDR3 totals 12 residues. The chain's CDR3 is CSAVDSGNTIYF. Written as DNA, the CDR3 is TGCAGCGCAGTAGACTCTGGAAACACCATATATTTT.